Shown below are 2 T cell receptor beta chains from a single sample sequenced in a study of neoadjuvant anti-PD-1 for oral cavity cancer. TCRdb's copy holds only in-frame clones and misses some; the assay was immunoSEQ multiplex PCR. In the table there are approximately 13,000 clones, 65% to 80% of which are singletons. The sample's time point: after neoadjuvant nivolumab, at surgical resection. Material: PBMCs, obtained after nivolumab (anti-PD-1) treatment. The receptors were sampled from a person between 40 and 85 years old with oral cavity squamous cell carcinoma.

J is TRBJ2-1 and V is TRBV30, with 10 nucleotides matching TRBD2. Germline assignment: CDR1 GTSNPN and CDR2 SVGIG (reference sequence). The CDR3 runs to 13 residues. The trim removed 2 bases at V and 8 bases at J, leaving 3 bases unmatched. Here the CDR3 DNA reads TGTGCCTGGAGTCGTCTAGCGGGAGATGAGCAGTTCTTC. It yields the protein CAWSRLAGDEQFF.

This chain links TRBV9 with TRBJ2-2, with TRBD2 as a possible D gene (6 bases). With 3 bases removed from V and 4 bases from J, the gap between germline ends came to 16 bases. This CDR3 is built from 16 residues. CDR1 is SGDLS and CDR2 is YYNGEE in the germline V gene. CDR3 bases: TGTGCCAGCAGCGGATCTGCCCTCGGGGGCACCGGGGAGCTGTTTTTT. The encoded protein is CASSGSALGGTGELFF.